This T cell receptor (beta chain) was observed in a study of vaccination and CD4 T cells after COVID-19. Worth noting for this clonotype: Its antigen is not identified.

The CDR3 runs 14 residues. In germline, CDR1 is SEHNR, CDR2 FQNEAQ (reference sequence). The ends were cut back, 5 bases at V and 7 bases at J, with 14 bases in the middle. With the Oncomine TCR Beta short-read assay, DNA from cultured CD4+ T cells was sequenced. TCRdb called the PCR reads again in MiXCR, with one record for every CDR3 protein. The profile shows fewer than 15,000 distinct CDR3 sequences, under 55% of them singletons. Treatment defined: approximately 9-day PBMC culture with coronavirus spike peptide pools or control peptides (ViraFEST assay). Following expansion of antigen-specific T cells with peptide pools, ViraFEST then sequenced TCRs.

The sequence came from a human donor who had recovered from COVID-19. This chain connects TRBV7-9 to TRBJ1-4, with D possibly TRBD1 on 5 matching bases. The sequenced sample was CD4+ T cells from blood, cultured in vitro, obtained after SARS-CoV-2 vaccination. The CDR3: CASSVGAASEKLFF. CDR3 in DNA: TGTGCCAGCAGCGTAGGGGCCGCCTCTGAAAAACTGTTTTTT.